This T cell receptor beta chain was captured by sequencing in a study of T cells after yellow fever vaccination. The CDR3 consists of 15 residues. Trimming removed 2 bases from V and 2 bases from J, with 13 bases in between. Germline CDR1 MGHRA, CDR2 YSYEKL. TCRdb reanalysed the 5' RACE reads using MiXCR and keeps one entry per CDR3 protein. The sample has 350,000 to 550,000 distinct CDR3 sequences; approximately 18% are singletons. Notes on this clonotype: The antigen is unknown.

Study-level findings and limits: Although the secondary response was weaker, it peaked faster, at day 5 versus 15.

The sequence was collected from a young man who received the YFV17D yellow fever vaccine. The specimen was PBMCs, collected before the yellow fever booster vaccination. This rearrangement joins TRBV4-1 to TRBJ2-7; possible D gene TRBD1, 5 bases. The CDR3 DNA sequence: TGCGCCAGCAGCCAATCAGGGTTCCCCACCTACGAGCAGTACTTC. Translated, it gives CASSQSGFPTYEQYF.